One TCR beta chain is described in this entry. This record belongs to a study of control samples from healthy donors and cancer patients. Only in-frame clones appear in the TCRdb table, and some are missing; sequencing was by immunoSEQ multiplex PCR. Here the sample spans roughly 130,000 clones, around nine tenths being singletons. The CDR3 runs 13 residues. Trimming left V 4 bases short and J 2 bases short, with 3 bases between. Germline lookup yields CDR1 LNHDA and CDR2 SQIVND (reference sequence). The TCR sequence derives from a man between 18 and 35 years old in good health. The V gene is TRBV19, the J gene TRBJ2-6; no reliable D call. Sequences were obtained from blood. CDR3 DNA sequence: TGTGCCAGTAGTAACGCTGGGGCCAACGTCCTGACTTTC. This translates into CASSNAGANVLTF.